The rows below give T cell receptor beta chains drawn from one sample of a study of cytomegalovirus exposure and HLA in healthy donors. This table comes from immunoSEQ multiplex PCR, and its TCRdb copy is limited to in-frame clones, with some not included. Of under 200,000 clones detected, roughly 85% appear once; the ten largest clones hold approximately 2.2%. Sequenced sample: PBMCs. Every receptor here comes from a woman aged 45-60 years in good health and CMV-seronegative. CDR3s leave out the opening cysteine and the closing phenylalanine or tryptophan.

>TRBV7-9|TRBJ1-1
SSSPWTGDTEAF
>TRBV11-1|TRBJ2-3
ASSLAGTGQY
>TRBV4-3|TRBJ2-7
ASSPYQTGTYEQY
>TRBV9|TRBJ2-1
ASSATSAYNEQF
>TRBV10-2|TRBJ2-7
ASSESGGLAGPYEQY
>TRBV6-6|TRBJ2-1
ASSYGRGGEQF
>TRBV28|TRBJ1-5
ASSLLGTGLQPQH
>TRBV19|TRBJ2-7
ASRSLAGGHQEQY
>TRBV7-2|TRBJ1-5
ASSLGGGLNQPQH
>TRBV7-9|TRBJ1-1
ASSFEETGATEAF